This T cell receptor (beta chain) is from a study of T cells in localized non-small cell lung cancer. Study outcomes and limitations: Sequencing, confined to only one tumor region, leaves heterogeneity possible. There was an association of higher blood T cell density with longer overall survival. Clonality peaked in uninvolved adjacent lung rather than tumor. The study detected a median approximately 55 of the top 100 tumor clones in adjacent lung.

Losses at the gene ends were 6 bases for V and 6 bases for J; bases not matched to a gene: 9. CDR3 length equals 14 residues. Germline V gene lookup returns CDR1 SNHLY and CDR2 FYNNEI. Assay used: immunoSEQ multiplex PCR; TCRdb lists only in-frame clones, some missing. The sample has 15,000 to 20,000 clones; approximately 80% are singletons. This clone was picked up a small number of times. Its antigen is unidentified. This clonotype was sampled from a man between 40 and 75 years old with stage I lung adenocarcinoma. The sequencing used peripheral blood, collected before any cancer treatment. The chain recombines TRBV2 with TRBJ2-7, with 9 bases fitting TRBD2. In DNA form, the CDR3 reads TGTGCCAGCAGCGACCCGGGACTAGCTACCGAGCAGTACTTC. Translated: CASSDPGLATEQYF.